The clone carrying this T cell receptor (beta chain) was seen a few times. The data derive from a study of spatial heterogeneity in lung cancer. The wider study: Among detected sequences, beta-chain ones consistently exceeded alpha-chain ones in number.

The germline CDR1 and CDR2 sequences are MRHNA and SNTAGT. Trimming removed 2 bases from V and 7 bases from J, with 5 bases in between. CDR3 size: 11 residues. Every individual TCR cDNA molecule carried its own unique molecular identifier, which allowed correction of PCR and sequencing errors. In TCRdb, the 5' RACE reads were re-called with MiXCR into one record per CDR3 protein. This repertoire shows around 45,000 distinct CDR3 sequences, 20% to 25% found once; its top ten account for about 7.2%. Time point of the sample: blood at routine non-recurrence follow-up after resection. Whole RNA, which was extracted from tumor, nontumor lung tissue or frozen PBMC, was sequenced without any cell sorting.

The receptor was isolated from a female donor with early-stage non-small cell lung cancer. The input for sequencing was PBMCs, taken at follow-up. The V and J genes are TRBV6-4 and TRBJ2-5; D is undetermined. The CDR3 reads CASSDGLTQYF. DNA for the CDR3: TGTGCCAGCAGTGACGGGTTGACCCAGTACTTC.